This TCR beta chain was identified in a study of response to subunit inactivated influenza vaccine. This CDR3 is built from 15 residues. The V gene end was trimmed by 1 base and the J gene end by 0 bases; junction bases not matched to a gene: 1. Germline CDR1 reads LGHNA; CDR2 reads YSLEER. General study points: The authors suggested that few new T cells are recruited per seasonal influenza vaccination.

This clonotype occurred a few times. What it recognizes is unknown. One entry per CDR3 protein results from TCRdb running MiXCR on the RT-PCR reads. The sample holds about 700,000 distinct CDR3 sequences; about 15% are singletons and the top ten take 6% to 8%. Here the sequenced sample was PBMCs from blood, taken roughly 15 days before vaccination. The source is a man aged 45-60 years who received an inactivated influenza vaccine. This rearrangement joins TRBV4-3 to TRBJ1-1; TRBD1 matches at 8 bases. The CDR3 sequence: CASSQADRVNTEAFF. In nucleotides, the CDR3 is TGCGCCAGCAGCCAAGCGGACAGGGTGAACACTGAAGCTTTCTTT.